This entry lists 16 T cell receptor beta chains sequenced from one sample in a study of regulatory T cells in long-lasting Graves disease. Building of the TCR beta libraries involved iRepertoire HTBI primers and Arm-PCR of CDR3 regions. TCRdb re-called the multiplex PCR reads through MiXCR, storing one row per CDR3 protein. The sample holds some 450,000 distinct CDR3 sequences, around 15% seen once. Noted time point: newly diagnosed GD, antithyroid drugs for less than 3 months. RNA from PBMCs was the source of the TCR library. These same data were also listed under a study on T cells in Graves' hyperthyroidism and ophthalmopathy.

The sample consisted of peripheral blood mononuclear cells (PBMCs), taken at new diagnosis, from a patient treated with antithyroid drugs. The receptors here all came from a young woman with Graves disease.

The CDR3 spells CASSYLPGNTIYF. CDR3 nucleotides: TGTGCCAGCAGTTACTTACCTGGAAACACCATATATTTT. This rearrangement joins TRBV6-5 to TRBJ1-3; unclear D gene. Germline CDR1 is MNHEY and CDR2 is SVGAGI. The CDR3 has 13 residues. Trimming left V 1 base short and J 2 bases short, with 3 bases between.

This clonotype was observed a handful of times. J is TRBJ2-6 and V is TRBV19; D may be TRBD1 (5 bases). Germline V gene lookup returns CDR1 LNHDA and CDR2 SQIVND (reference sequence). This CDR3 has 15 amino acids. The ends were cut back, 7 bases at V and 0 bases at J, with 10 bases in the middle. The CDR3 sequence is CASKAQGSGANVLTF. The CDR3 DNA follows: TGTGCCAGTAAAGCCCAGGGCTCTGGGGCCAACGTCCTGACTTTC. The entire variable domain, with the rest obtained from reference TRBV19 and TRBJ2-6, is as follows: DGGITQSPKYLFRKEGQNVTLSCEQNLNHDAMYWYRQDPGQGLRLIYYSQIVNDFQKGDIAEGYSVSREKKESFPLTVTSAQKNPTAFYLCASKAQGSGANVLTFGAGSRLTVL.

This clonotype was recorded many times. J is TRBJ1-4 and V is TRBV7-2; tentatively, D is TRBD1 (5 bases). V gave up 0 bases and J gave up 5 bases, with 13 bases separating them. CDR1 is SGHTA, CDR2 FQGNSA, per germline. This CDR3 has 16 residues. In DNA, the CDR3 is TGTGCCAGCAGCTTAGCCAACAGGAACCTCAATGAAAAACTGTTTTTT. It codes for CASSLANRNLNEKLFF.

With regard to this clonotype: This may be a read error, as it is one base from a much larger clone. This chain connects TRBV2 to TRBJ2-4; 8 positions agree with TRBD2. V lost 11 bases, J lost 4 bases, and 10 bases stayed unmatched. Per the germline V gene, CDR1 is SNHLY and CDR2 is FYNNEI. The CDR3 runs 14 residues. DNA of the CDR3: TGTGCCGGCATCGGGAGGGACGGTAAAAACATTCAGTACTTC. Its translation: CAGIGRDGKNIQYF.

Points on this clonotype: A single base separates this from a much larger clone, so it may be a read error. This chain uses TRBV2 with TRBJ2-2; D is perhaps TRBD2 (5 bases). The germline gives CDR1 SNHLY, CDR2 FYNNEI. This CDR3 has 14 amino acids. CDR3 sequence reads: CAGRETANTGKLFF. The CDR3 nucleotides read TGTGCCGGCCGCGAGACGGCGAACACCGGGAAGCTGTTTTTT. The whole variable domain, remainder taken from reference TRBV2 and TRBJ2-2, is EPEVTQTPSHQVTQMGQEVILRCVPISNHLYFYWYRQILGQKVEFLVSFYNNEISEKSEIFDDQFSVERPDGSNFTLKIRSTKLEDSAMYFCAGRETANTGKLFFGEGSRLTVL.

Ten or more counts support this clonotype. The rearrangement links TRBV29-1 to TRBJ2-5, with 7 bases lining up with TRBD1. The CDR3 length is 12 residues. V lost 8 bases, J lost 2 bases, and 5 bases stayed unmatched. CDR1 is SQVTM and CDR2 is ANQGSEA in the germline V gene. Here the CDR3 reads CSFNRGQETQYF. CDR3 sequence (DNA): TGCAGCTTTAACAGGGGACAAGAGACCCAGTACTTC.

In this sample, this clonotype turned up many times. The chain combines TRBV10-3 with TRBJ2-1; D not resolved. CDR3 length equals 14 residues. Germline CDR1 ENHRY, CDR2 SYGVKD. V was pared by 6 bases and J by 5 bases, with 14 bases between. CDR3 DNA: TGTGCCATCAGATTCTTAGATCGTGACAATGAGCAGTTCTTC. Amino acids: CAIRFLDRDNEQFF.

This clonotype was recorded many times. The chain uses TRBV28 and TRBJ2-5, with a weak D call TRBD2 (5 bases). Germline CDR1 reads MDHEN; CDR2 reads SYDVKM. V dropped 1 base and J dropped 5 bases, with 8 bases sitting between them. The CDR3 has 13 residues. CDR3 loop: CASSLYGVETQYF. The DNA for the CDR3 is TGTGCCAGCAGTTTATACGGGGTGGAGACCCAGTACTTC.

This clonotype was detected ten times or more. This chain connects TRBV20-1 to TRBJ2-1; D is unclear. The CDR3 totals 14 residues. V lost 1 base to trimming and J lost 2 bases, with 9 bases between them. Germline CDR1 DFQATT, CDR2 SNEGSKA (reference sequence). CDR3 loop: CSARALSAYNEQFF. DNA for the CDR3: TGCAGTGCTAGAGCCCTGTCAGCCTACAATGAGCAGTTCTTC.

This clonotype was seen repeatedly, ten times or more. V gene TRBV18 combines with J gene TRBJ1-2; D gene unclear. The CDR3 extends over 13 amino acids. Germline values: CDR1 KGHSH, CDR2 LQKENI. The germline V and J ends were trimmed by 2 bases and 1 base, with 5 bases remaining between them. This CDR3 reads CASSPEGNYGYTF. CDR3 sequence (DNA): TGTGCCAGCTCACCAGAGGGTAACTATGGCTACACCTTC.

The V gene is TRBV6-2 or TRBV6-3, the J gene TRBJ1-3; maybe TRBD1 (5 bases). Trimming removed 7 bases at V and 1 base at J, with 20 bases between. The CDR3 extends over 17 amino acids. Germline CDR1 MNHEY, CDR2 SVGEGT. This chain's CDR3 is CASTPPGVGASGNTIYF. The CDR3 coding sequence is TGTGCCAGCACCCCCCCGGGGGTTGGAGCGTCTGGAAACACCATATATTTT.

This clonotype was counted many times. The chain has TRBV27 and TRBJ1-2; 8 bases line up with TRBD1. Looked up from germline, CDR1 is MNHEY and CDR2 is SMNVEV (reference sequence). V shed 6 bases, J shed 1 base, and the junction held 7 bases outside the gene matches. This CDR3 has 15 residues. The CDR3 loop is CASRPGQGFNYGYTF. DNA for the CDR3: TGTGCCAGCAGGCCTGGACAGGGATTTAACTATGGCTACACCTTC.

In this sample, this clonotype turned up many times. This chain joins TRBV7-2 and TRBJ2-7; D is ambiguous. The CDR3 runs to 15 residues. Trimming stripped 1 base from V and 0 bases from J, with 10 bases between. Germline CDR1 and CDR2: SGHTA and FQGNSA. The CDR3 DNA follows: TGTGCCAGCAGCTTAGGGGTGACCCTCTCCTACGAGCAGTACTTC. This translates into CASSLGVTLSYEQYF.

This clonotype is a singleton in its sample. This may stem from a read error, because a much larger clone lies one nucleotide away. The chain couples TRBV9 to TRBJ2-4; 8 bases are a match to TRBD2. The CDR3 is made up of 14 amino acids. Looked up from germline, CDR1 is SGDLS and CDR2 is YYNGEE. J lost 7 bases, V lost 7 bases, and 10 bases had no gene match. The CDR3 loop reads CASDLAGGRNIQYF. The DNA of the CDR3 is TGTGCCAGCGACCTCGCGGGGGGTAGGAACATTCAGTACTTC. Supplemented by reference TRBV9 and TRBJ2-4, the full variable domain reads DSGVTQTPKHLITATGQRVTLRCSPRSGDLSVYWYQQSLDQGLQFLIQYYNGEERAKGNILERFSAQQFPDLHSELNLSSLELGDSALYFCASDLAGGRNIQYFGAGTRLSVL.

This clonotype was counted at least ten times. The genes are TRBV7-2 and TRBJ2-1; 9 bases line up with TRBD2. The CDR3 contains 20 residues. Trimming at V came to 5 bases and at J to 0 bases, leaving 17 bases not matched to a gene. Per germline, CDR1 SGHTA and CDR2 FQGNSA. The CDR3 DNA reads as TGTGCCAGCAGCATAGGGCCTAGCGGGATTATACGGAGCTCCTACAATGAGCAGTTCTTC. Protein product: CASSIGPSGIIRSSYNEQFF.

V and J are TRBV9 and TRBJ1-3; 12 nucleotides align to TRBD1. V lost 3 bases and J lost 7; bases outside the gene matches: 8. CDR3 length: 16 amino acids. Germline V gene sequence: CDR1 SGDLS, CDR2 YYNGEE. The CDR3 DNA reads TGTGCCAGCAGCGCCCGGGACAGGGGGCTTTTGAACACCATATATTTT. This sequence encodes CASSARDRGLLNTIYF.